This TCR beta chain was obtained from a study of response to subunit inactivated influenza vaccine. TCRdb analysed the RT-PCR reads with MiXCR anew, one entry per CDR3 protein. This sample has hundreds of thousands of distinct CDR3 sequences, with about 11% found just once. Concerning this clonotype itself: Its antigen is currently unknown.

Study-level findings and limits: Authors suggested each seasonal influenza vaccination recruits few new T cells.

The germline gives CDR1 SGHAT, CDR2 FQNNGV. V lost 1 base to trimming and J lost 4 bases; unmatched junction nucleotides: 11. The CDR3 is 17 residues long. Sequenced material: PBMCs from blood, taken on the day of vaccination. The chain couples TRBV11-2 to TRBJ2-5, with 8 bases lining up with TRBD2. The TCR originated in a man between 45 and 60 years old who received an inactivated influenza vaccine. CDR3 DNA: TGTGCCAGCAGCTTAGTTACGGGGGGGCCTTATGGAGAGACCCAGTACTTC. Amino acids: CASSLVTGGPYGETQYF.